The present T cell receptor beta chain was sequenced within a study of shared clonotypes between healthy human individuals. On the study more broadly: The study drew on a couple of women and a few men aged 18 to 49 as donors.

Regarding the study as a whole: Clonotype sharing levels among donors were expected to vary with sequencing depth.

Donors included only healthy HIV-negative adults lacking recent acute infections or vaccinations. Unsorted samples relied on 80 million to 90 million PBMCs, which served as the source of genomic DNA. TCRdb's copy holds only in-frame clones and misses some; the assay was immunoSEQ multiplex PCR. The sample lists 450,000 to 550,000 clones, roughly 78% seen once, with over 10% in the top ten. The CDR3 runs 15 residues. V was shortened by 1 base and J by 0 bases, with 7 bases between the two germline ends. Germline V gene lookup returns CDR1 SNHLY and CDR2 FYNNEI. This clone has more than one count but fewer than ten. The antigen is not known.

This chain joins TRBV2 and TRBJ2-1; unclear D gene. The sequenced sample was PBMCs. This TCR derives from a woman in her 40s in good health. Some clones in this sample may be carry-over from other donors' samples. Here the CDR3 DNA reads TGTGCCAGCAGTGAAGGGACGGTCTCCTACAATGAGCAGTTCTTC. Translation gives CASSEGTVSYNEQFF. The full variable domain, completed using reference TRBV2 and TRBJ2-1, is EPEVTQTPSHQVTQMGQEVILRCVPISNHLYFYWYRQILGQKVEFLVSFYNNEISEKSEIFDDQFSVERPDGSNFTLKIRSTKLEDSAMYFCASSEGTVSYNEQFFGPGTRLTVL.